This TCR beta chain is from a study of CD8 T cells in Susac syndrome. Study-wide findings and caveats: The total CD8+ repertoires contained roughly 17 Susac-specific public clones, and the CD8+ TEMRA repertoires contained roughly 5.

This clonotype was seen a handful of times. Its matching antigen is unknown. This CDR3 comprises 14 residues. Trimming removed 0 bases at V and 1 base at J, with 1 base between. Germline CDR1 is MNHEY and CDR2 is SVGEGT. With random hexamers, 0.5 to 1 ug RNA was reverse transcribed. It was immunoSEQ multiplex PCR that amplified TCR beta CDR3 across 54 Vbeta and 13 Jbeta. TCRdb fed the immunoSEQ multiplex PCR reads into MiXCR, producing one record per CDR3 protein. The data contain 75,000 to 80,000 distinct CDR3 sequences, around 94% of them singletons. TEMRA cells underwent FACS enrichment and CD8+ and CD4+ T cells underwent negative isolation.

The receptor was isolated from a human donor with Susac syndrome. Input material: CD8+ T cells from PBMCs. The rearrangement joins TRBV6-2 or TRBV6-3 to TRBJ2-6, with D unclear. The CDR3 region is CASSYSSGANVLTF. The CDR3 DNA reads TGTGCCAGCAGTTACTCATCTGGGGCCAACGTCCTGACTTTC.